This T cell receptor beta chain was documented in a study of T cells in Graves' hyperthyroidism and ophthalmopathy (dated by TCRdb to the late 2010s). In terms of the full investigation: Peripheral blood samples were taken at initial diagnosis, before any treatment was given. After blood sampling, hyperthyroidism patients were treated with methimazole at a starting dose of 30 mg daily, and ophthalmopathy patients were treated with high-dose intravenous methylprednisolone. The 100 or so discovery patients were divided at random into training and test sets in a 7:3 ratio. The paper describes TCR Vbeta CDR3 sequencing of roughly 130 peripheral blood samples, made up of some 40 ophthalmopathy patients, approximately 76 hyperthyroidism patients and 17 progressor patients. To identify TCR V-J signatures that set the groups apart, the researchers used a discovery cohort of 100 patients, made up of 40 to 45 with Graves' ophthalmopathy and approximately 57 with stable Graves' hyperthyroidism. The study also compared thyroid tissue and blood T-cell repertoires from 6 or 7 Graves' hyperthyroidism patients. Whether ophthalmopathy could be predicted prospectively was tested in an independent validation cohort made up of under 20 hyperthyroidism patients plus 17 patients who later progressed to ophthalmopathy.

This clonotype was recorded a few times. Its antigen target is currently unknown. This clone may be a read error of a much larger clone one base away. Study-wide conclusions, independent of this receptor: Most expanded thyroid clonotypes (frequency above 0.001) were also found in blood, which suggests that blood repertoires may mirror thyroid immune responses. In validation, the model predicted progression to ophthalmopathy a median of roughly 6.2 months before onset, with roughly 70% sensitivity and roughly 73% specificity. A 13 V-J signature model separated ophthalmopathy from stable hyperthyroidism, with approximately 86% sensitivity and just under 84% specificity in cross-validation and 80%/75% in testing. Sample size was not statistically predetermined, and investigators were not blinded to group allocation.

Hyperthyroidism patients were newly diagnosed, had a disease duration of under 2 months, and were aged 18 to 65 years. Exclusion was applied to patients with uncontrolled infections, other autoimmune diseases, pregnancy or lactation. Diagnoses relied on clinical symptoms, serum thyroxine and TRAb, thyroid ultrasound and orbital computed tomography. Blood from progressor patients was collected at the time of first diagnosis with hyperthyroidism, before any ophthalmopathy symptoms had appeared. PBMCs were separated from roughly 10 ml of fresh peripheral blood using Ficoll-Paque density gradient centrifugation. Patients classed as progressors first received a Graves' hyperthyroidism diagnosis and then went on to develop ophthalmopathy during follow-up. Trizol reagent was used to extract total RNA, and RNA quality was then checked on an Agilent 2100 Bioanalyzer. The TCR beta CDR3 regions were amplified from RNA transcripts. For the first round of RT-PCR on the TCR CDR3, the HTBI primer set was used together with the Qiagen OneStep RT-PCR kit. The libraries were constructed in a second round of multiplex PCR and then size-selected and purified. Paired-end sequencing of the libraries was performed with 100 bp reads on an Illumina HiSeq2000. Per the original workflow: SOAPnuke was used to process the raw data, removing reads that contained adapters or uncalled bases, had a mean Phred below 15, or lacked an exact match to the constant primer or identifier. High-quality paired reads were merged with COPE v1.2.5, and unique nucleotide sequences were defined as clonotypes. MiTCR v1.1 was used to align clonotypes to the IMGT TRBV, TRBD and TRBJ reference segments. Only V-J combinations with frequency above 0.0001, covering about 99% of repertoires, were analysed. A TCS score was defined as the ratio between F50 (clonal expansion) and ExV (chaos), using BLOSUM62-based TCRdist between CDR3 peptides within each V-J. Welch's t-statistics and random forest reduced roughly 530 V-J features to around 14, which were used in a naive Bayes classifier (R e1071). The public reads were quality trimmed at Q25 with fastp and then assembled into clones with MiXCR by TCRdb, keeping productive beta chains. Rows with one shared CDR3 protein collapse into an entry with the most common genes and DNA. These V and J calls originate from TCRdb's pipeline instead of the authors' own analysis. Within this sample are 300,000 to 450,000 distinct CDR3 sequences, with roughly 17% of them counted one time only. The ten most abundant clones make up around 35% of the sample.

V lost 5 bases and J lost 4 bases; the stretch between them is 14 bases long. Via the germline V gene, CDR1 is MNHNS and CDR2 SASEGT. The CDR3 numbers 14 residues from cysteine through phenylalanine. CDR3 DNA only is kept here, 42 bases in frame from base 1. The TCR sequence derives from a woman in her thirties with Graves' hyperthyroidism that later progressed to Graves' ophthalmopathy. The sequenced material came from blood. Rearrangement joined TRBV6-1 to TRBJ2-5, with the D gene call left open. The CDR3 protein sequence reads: CASSYPRASETQYF. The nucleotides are TGTGCCAGCAGTTATCCCCGGGCCTCAGAGACCCAGTACTTC.